These 26 T cell receptor beta chains share one sample of origin, sequenced in a study of neurological immune-mediated disorders. Via MiXCR, TCRdb re-called the 5' RACE reads, giving one row per CDR3 protein. The sample has 45,000 to 65,000 distinct CDR3 sequences; roughly 4.6% are singletons. The specimen was PBMCs. The receptors were gathered from a man aged 50 or older with multiple sclerosis.

This clonotype appeared many times. This sequence joins TRBV28 and TRBJ2-1; perhaps TRBD2 as D (5 bases). V shed 2 bases and J shed 0 bases, with 11 bases lying between them. The CDR3 totals 16 residues. Germline assignment: CDR1 MDHEN and CDR2 SYDVKM. The CDR3 loop reads CASSLERTSSYNEQFF. CDR3 bases: TGTGCCAGCAGTTTAGAGCGGACGTCCTCCTACAATGAGCAGTTCTTC.

This clonotype was recorded at least ten times. V usage is TRBV5-1 and J usage is TRBJ1-2, with 10 bases that match TRBD1. This CDR3 has 13 residues. Trimming took 2 bases from V and 8 from J; bases not matched to a gene: 3. The germline gives CDR1 SGHRS, CDR2 YFSETQ. The CDR3 spells CASSLGQGEGYTF. The CDR3 DNA reads TGCGCCAGCAGCTTAGGACAGGGGGAAGGCTACACCTTC.

This clonotype came up many times. This chain connects TRBV5-8 to TRBJ1-2; 8 bases are shared with TRBD1. The germline CDR1 and CDR2 sequences are SGHTS and YDEGEE. The V segment lost 8 bases and the J segment 4 bases; nucleotides outside the gene matches: 7. CDR3 length equals 13 residues. CDR3 loop: CASGQGVGYGYTF. CDR3 in DNA: TGTGCCAGTGGACAGGGAGTCGGCTATGGCTACACCTTC. Full variable domain (rest looked up from reference TRBV5-8 and TRBJ1-2): EAGVTQSPTHLIKTRGQQATLRCSPISGHTSVYWYQQALGLGLQFLLWYDEGEERNRGNFPPRFSGRQFPNYSSELNVNALELEDSALYLCASGQGVGYGYTFGSGTRLTVV.

This clonotype was observed many times. The chain combines TRBV28 with TRBJ2-1; TRBD2 matches 8 bases. There are 16 residues in the CDR3. Germline V CDR1 and CDR2: MDHEN, SYDVKM. Germline trimming cut 8 bases from V and 6 bases from J; bases unmatched to any gene: 15. CDR3: CASSRTGGALLNEQFF. CDR3 nucleotides: TGTGCCAGCTCCCGCACGGGGGGGGCCTTACTCAATGAGCAGTTCTTC.

This clonotype has at least ten counts. J is TRBJ2-3 and V is TRBV29-1; no reliable D call. The V end was cut by 4 bases, the J end by 0 bases, with 5 bases between. CDR1 SQVTM and CDR2 ANQGSEA come from the germline V gene. The CDR3 has 12 amino acids. CDR3 sequence: CSVGASTDTQYF. DNA for the CDR3: TGCAGCGTTGGAGCTAGCACAGATACGCAGTATTTT.

The sample holds many counts of this clonotype. The chain joins TRBV27 to TRBJ1-1, with D possibly being TRBD1 (6 bases). Between the trimmed V and J ends, which lost 0 bases and 1 base, there was a span of 15 bases. CDR1 and CDR2 from the germline V gene are MNHEY and SMNVEV (reference sequence). The CDR3 covers 17 residues. The DNA for the CDR3 is TGTGCCAGCAGTTTATCCCGTAAGGACAGAGGGAACACTGAAGCTTTCTTT. It is translated as CASSLSRKDRGNTEAFF.

This clonotype was found a few times. The V gene is TRBV7-2, the J gene TRBJ1-4; the D is unclear. Trimming cost V 5 bases and J 0 bases, with 1 base left between them. The germline CDR1 and CDR2 sequences are SGHTA and FQGNSA. This CDR3 region has 12 residues. CDR3 sequence (DNA): TGTGCCAGCAGCCCAACTAATGAAAAACTGTTTTTT. Encoded protein: CASSPTNEKLFF.

This clonotype has a count of ten or more. J is TRBJ1-1 and V is TRBV5-1; D not resolved. The CDR3 is 15 amino acids. Between the trimmed V and J ends, which lost 0 bases and 1 base, there was a span of 10 bases. Germline CDR1 and CDR2: SGHRS and YFSETQ. CDR3 sequence (DNA): TGCGCCAGCAGCTTGGGAGGAAATCAGAACACTGAAGCTTTCTTT. The encoded protein is CASSLGGNQNTEAFF.

This clonotype was seen many times. J is TRBJ2-7 and V is TRBV20-1, with D unclear. Looked up from germline, CDR1 is DFQATT and CDR2 is SNEGSKA (reference sequence). With 7 bases removed from V and 3 bases from J, the gap between germline ends came to 22 bases. This CDR3 comprises 15 residues. The CDR3 nucleotides are TGCAGTGTCGAAGCCTTTGCCCAAATCAACTACGAGCAGTACTTC. Translation: CSVEAFAQINYEQYF.

There are many counts of this clonotype. V and J are TRBV6-5 and TRBJ2-7, with a weak D call TRBD2 (6 bases). The V gene's germline CDR1 is MNHEY and CDR2 SVGAGI. This CDR3 has 16 amino acids. The V gene lost 0 bases and the J gene lost 4 bases, with 16 bases spanning the gap. The CDR3 loop reads CASSYSILALQYEQYF. The CDR3, as DNA: TGTGCCAGCAGTTACTCGATACTAGCTCTCCAATACGAGCAGTACTTC.

The table lists this clonotype with many counts. The rearrangement uses TRBV7-9 and TRBJ2-5; 8 nucleotides agree with TRBD1. CDR3 length equals 14 residues. The V gene's germline CDR1 is SEHNR and CDR2 FQNEAQ (reference sequence). With 3 bases clipped from V and 2 bases from J, the junction kept 2 bases outside the gene matches. CDR3 coding DNA: TGTGCCAGCAGCTTCGGGACAGGACAAGAGACCCAGTACTTC. This gives the protein CASSFGTGQETQYF. Variable domain in full (rest from reference TRBV7-9 and TRBJ2-5): DTGVSQNPRHKITKRGQNVTFRCDPISEHNRLYWYRQTLGQGPEFLTYFQNEAQLEKSRLLSDRFSAERPKGSFSTLEIQRTEQGDSAMYLCASSFGTGQETQYFGPGTRLLVL.

This clonotype appeared many times. The rearrangement links TRBV7-8 to TRBJ2-5; D is unclear. The CDR3 length is 13 residues. V lost 2 bases, J lost 2 bases, and 6 bases lay in between. The germline gives CDR1 SGHVS, CDR2 FQNEAQ. The CDR3 loop reads CASSLRVQETQYF. The DNA for the CDR3 is TGTGCCAGCAGCTTAAGGGTTCAAGAGACCCAGTACTTC.

At least ten counts were recorded for this clonotype. The rearrangement uses TRBV5-1 and TRBJ2-1; weak D call: TRBD1 (6 bases). CDR3 length equals 14 residues. Trimming took 4 bases from V and 8 from J, leaving 16 bases between them. In germline, CDR1 is SGHRS, CDR2 YFSETQ. The CDR3 region has the DNA TGCGCCAGCAGCCCTGAAGGGGGTCCAGATGAGCAGTTCTTC. Amino acid sequence: CASSPEGGPDEQFF.

The sample holds many counts of this clonotype. This rearrangement joins TRBV12-3 or TRBV12-4 to TRBJ2-7; 10 positions match TRBD1. CDR3 length: 13 residues. J gave up 4 bases and V 6 bases, and 3 bases lay outside the gene matches. Here the CDR3 DNA reads TGTGCCAGCAGGGGACAGGGGAATTACGAGCAGTACTTC. It translates to CASRGQGNYEQYF.

This clonotype was recorded many times. This chain joins TRBV5-1 and TRBJ1-1; possibly TRBD1 for D (5 bases). This CDR3 region has 13 residues. V lost 0 bases and J 4 bases, leaving 7 bases between the germline ends. Germline CDR1 is SGHRS and CDR2 is YFSETQ. The CDR3 nucleotides read TGCGCCAGCAGCTTGGGGGGGGGCACTGAAGCTTTCTTT. This codes for CASSLGGGTEAFF.

In this sample, this clonotype turned up many times. This rearrangement joins TRBV7-8 to TRBJ1-5; D may be TRBD1 (5 bases). This CDR3 region has 17 residues. V lost 1 base and J 3 bases, leaving 16 bases between the germline ends. The germline V gene has CDR1 SGHVS and CDR2 FQNEAQ. CDR3 residues: CASSLDNTGVLNQPQHF. The CDR3 DNA reads as TGTGCCAGCAGCTTAGACAACACAGGAGTCCTCAATCAGCCCCAGCATTTT.

As concerns this clonotype: With a much larger clone just one base away, this may be a read error. J is TRBJ2-7 and V is TRBV5-1; 9 bases match TRBD2. From germline, CDR1 is SGHRS and CDR2 YFSETQ. The V gene end was trimmed by 2 bases and the J gene end by 6 bases; junction bases not matched to a gene: 9. This CDR3 is built from 15 residues. The CDR3 DNA follows: TGCGCCAGCAGCTTTGTCGCTAGCGGGAACTTCGAGCAGTACTTC. It is translated as CASSFVASGNFEQYF.

The chain employs TRBV20-1 and TRBJ1-1; the D gene is possibly TRBD1 (6 bases). Per the germline V gene, CDR1 is DFQATT and CDR2 is SNEGSKA (reference sequence). Trimming took 6 bases from V and 4 from J, leaving 15 bases between them. This CDR3 has 13 amino acids. The chain's CDR3 is CSAAGAAGTEAFF. In DNA, the CDR3 is TGCAGTGCAGCAGGGGCCGCCGGCACTGAAGCTTTCTTT.

The table lists this clonotype with many counts. The V and J genes are TRBV5-1 and TRBJ2-3, with 10 bases aligning to TRBD1. Germline CDR1 is SGHRS and CDR2 is YFSETQ. The CDR3 contains 16 residues. The trim removed 0 bases at V and 1 base at J, leaving 2 bases unmatched. The DNA of the CDR3 is TGCGCCAGCAGCTTGGTGGGGACAGGGGGCACAGATACGCAGTATTTT. Amino acid sequence: CASSLVGTGGTDTQYF.

This clonotype was found many times. A read error is possible here, since a much larger clone lies one base away. This chain connects TRBV20-1 to TRBJ1-6, with TRBD1 matching over 7 bases. After removal of 6 bases from V and 17 bases from J, the junction contained 31 bases not matched to a gene. CDR3 length: 18 residues. Per the germline V gene, CDR1 is DFQATT and CDR2 is SNEGSKA (reference sequence). CDR3 region: CSASGGTAFTTLDFEFHF. The DNA for the CDR3 is TGCAGTGCCTCAGGGGGAACAGCATTCACCACTCTCGACTTTGAGTTCCACTTT.

This clonotype was recorded at least ten times. V usage is TRBV25-1 and J usage is TRBJ2-5, with TRBD2 matching 11 bases. The CDR3 covers 15 residues. Unmatched junction bases numbered 12, after V lost 10 bases and J lost 5 bases. In germline, CDR1 is MGHDK, CDR2 SYGVNS. The CDR3 DNA sequence: TGTGCCACTTTAGCGGGGGGGCCGTCCGGGGAGACCCAGTACTTC. It encodes CATLAGGPSGETQYF.

Ten or more counts support this clonotype. The V gene is TRBV24-1, the J gene TRBJ1-2, with 10 bases that match TRBD1. J gave up 0 bases and V 3 bases, and 3 bases lay outside the gene matches. The CDR3 length is 16 residues. Germline V lookup: CDR1 KGHDR, CDR2 SFDVKD. The CDR3 DNA reads as TGTGCCACCAGTGATCAGACAGGGGGCACTAACTATGGCTACACCTTC. It translates to CATSDQTGGTNYGYTF.

This clonotype has at least ten counts. The V and J genes are TRBV19 and TRBJ2-3; D is ambiguous. The germline V gene encodes CDR1 LNHDA and CDR2 SQIVND (reference sequence). This CDR3 has 13 amino acids. Trimming took 6 bases from V and 0 from J, leaving 7 bases between them. CDR3 amino acids: CASSWSSTDTQYF. As DNA, the CDR3 is TGTGCCAGTAGCTGGAGCAGCACAGATACGCAGTATTTT. The whole variable domain, remainder taken from reference TRBV19 and TRBJ2-3, is DGGITQSPKYLFRKEGQNVTLSCEQNLNHDAMYWYRQDPGQGLRLIYYSQIVNDFQKGDIAEGYSVSREKKESFPLTVTSAQKNPTAFYLCASSWSSTDTQYFGPGTRLTVL.

The table lists this clonotype with a few counts. The V and J genes are TRBV19 and TRBJ1-4; D gene unclear. The germline CDR1 and CDR2 sequences are LNHDA and SQIVND (reference sequence). V was shortened by 4 bases and J by 8 bases, with 11 bases between the two germline ends. The CDR3 has 13 residues. In nucleotides, the CDR3 is TGTGCCAGTAGTACCAGTGGAGCCGAAAAACTGTTTTTT. Protein product: CASSTSGAEKLFF.

This clonotype was found many times. As DNA, the CDR3 is TGTGCCAGCAGCTTACAGGGCGATACGCAGTATTTT. Encoded protein: CASSLQGDTQYF. The chain employs TRBV7-9 and TRBJ2-3; perhaps TRBD1 as D (5 bases). The CDR3 extends over 12 amino acids. From germline, CDR1 is SEHNR and CDR2 FQNEAQ (reference sequence). The ends were cut back, 2 bases at V and 6 bases at J, with 6 bases in the middle.

This clonotype occurred many times. The rearrangement joins TRBV5-1 to TRBJ2-3; D is undetermined. Trimming pared 0 bases from V and 0 bases from J, leaving 8 bases between. This CDR3 has 15 amino acids. Germline CDR1 SGHRS, CDR2 YFSETQ. CDR3 nucleotides: TGCGCCAGCAGCTTGGTCCAGTTTAGCACAGATACGCAGTATTTT. Protein: CASSLVQFSTDTQYF. The complete variable domain, with remaining parts taken from reference TRBV5-1 and TRBJ2-3, reads KAGVTQTPRYLIKTRGQQVTLSCSPISGHRSVSWYQQTPGQGLQFLFEYFSETQRNKGNFPGRFSGRQFSNSRSEMNVSTLELGDSALYLCASSLVQFSTDTQYFGPGTRLTVL.